What follows are 15 T cell receptor beta chains derived from one specimen sequenced in a study of Ad26.COV2.S vaccination and SARS-CoV-2 variants. Treatment specified: about 20 received Ad26.COV2.S at low or high dose, single or two shots; 5 received placebo; per-sample allocation not given. On day 63 after the first injection, vaccine and placebo recipients gave samples. Profiled with immunoSEQ multiplex PCR; TCRdb holds only in-frame clones, not every one. The table has hundreds of thousands of clones, around 90% seen once. The material was peripheral blood, obtained in a trial of Ad26.COV2.S vaccine versus placebo. The receptors come from a person aged 18-65 years who received the Ad26.COV2.S COVID-19 vaccine or a placebo.

CDR3 region: CASSIRLGREKLFF. CDR3 nucleotides: TGTGCCAGTAGTATTCGTTTGGGTAGGGAGAAGCTGTTTTTT. The V call is TRBV19, the J call TRBJ2-2; D may be TRBD2 (5 bases). V was shortened by 3 bases and J by 12 bases, with 17 bases between the two germline ends. The V gene's germline CDR1 is LNHDA and CDR2 SQIVND (reference sequence). This CDR3 is built from 14 residues.

In its sample, this clone was seen once. The chain recombines TRBV5-4 with TRBJ1-1, with D tentatively TRBD1 (5 bases). The CDR3 sequence is 15 residues long. V lost 4 bases and J lost 1, with 14 bases in between. Germline V gives CDR1 SGHNT, CDR2 YYREEE (reference sequence). Here the CDR3 reads CASSRQGNKNTEAFF. In nucleotides, the CDR3 is TGTGCCAGCAGCCGCCAGGGAAACAAGAACACTGAAGCTTTCTTT.

The chain employs TRBV6-1 and TRBJ2-1, with D unclear. V dropped 3 bases and J dropped 2 bases, with 17 bases sitting between them. The CDR3 is 17 residues long. CDR1 MNHNS and CDR2 SASEGT come from the germline V gene. The CDR3 protein is CASSDLSLHSTYNEQFF. CDR3 in DNA: TGTGCCAGCAGTGATCTATCGTTGCACAGCACCTACAATGAGCAGTTCTTC.

The J gene is TRBJ1-3, the V gene TRBV4-3; perhaps TRBD1 as D (6 bases). CDR1 and CDR2 from the germline V gene are LGHNA and YSLEER. V lost 2 bases and J lost 2, with 7 bases in between. There are 14 residues in the CDR3. The CDR3 sequence is CASSQWGPGNTIYF. The CDR3 DNA reads as TGCGCCAGCAGCCAATGGGGGCCTGGAAACACCATATATTTT.

This chain joins TRBV6-6 and TRBJ1-5, with 7 bases that match TRBD1. The CDR3 is 16 amino acids. The germline V gene has CDR1 MNHNY and CDR2 SVGAGI (reference sequence). The J segment lost 6 bases and the V segment lost 8 bases, leaving 16 bases of the junction unmatched. The chain's CDR3 is CASVLSGGVVGQPQHF. CDR3 nucleotide sequence: TGTGCCAGCGTCCTCTCAGGGGGGGTAGTGGGTCAGCCCCAGCATTTT.

V is TRBV5-4 and J is TRBJ2-1, with D hard to call. CDR1 and CDR2 from the germline V gene are SGHNT and YYREEE (reference sequence). CDR3 size: 16 residues. Trimming removed 0 bases from V and 2 bases from J, with 12 bases in between. The CDR3 sequence: CASSLAGSPTYNEQFF. The CDR3 nucleotides read TGTGCCAGCAGCTTGGCCGGAAGCCCTACCTACAATGAGCAGTTCTTC.

The chain links TRBV25-1 to TRBJ2-3; possible D gene TRBD2, 6 bases. Trimming shortened V by 5 bases and J by 2 bases, and 14 bases separated the two germline ends. This CDR3 comprises 15 residues. Germline values: CDR1 MGHDK, CDR2 SYGVNS. CDR3 coding DNA: TGTGCCAGCAGTCGATCGGGAGTCCTCACAGATACGCAGTATTTT. It encodes CASSRSGVLTDTQYF. Full variable domain (missing parts from reference TRBV25-1 and TRBJ2-3): EADIYQTPRYLVIGTGKKITLECSQTMGHDKMYWYQQDPGMELHLIHYSYGVNSTEKGDLSSESTVSRIRTEHFPLTLESARPSHTSQYLCASSRSGVLTDTQYFGPGTRLTVL.

This clone was detected once. The rearrangement links TRBV7-8 to TRBJ2-1; D ambiguous. Looked up from germline, CDR1 is SGHVS and CDR2 is FQNEAQ. The CDR3 length is 11 residues. V gave up 5 bases and J gave up 9 bases, with 8 bases separating them. In DNA, the CDR3 is TGTGCCAGCAGCCAAGTACGTGAGCAGTTCTTC. Translation gives CASSQVREQFF.

The V call is TRBV6-5, the J call TRBJ2-2; D gene uncertain. The CDR3 totals 15 residues. The V gene lost 2 bases and the J gene lost 4 bases, with 11 bases spanning the gap. The germline gives CDR1 MNHEY, CDR2 SVGAGI. The CDR3 is CASSYTPGGTGELFF. In DNA, the CDR3 is TGTGCCAGCAGTTACACGCCAGGTGGCACCGGGGAGCTGTTTTTT.

This chain joins TRBV6-5 and TRBJ2-7; D perhaps matches TRBD1 (6 bases). This CDR3 is built from 13 residues. The germline V gene encodes CDR1 MNHEY and CDR2 SVGAGI. The V end lost 5 bases, the J end lost 0 bases, and 8 bases lay between the germline ends. CDR3 sequence reads: CASSRTVSYEQYF. For the CDR3, the DNA is TGTGCCAGCAGTCGGACAGTCTCCTACGAGCAGTACTTC.

The rearrangement links TRBV10-3 to TRBJ2-5; 8 bases map to TRBD1. Germline V gene data show CDR1 as ENHRY and CDR2 as SYGVKD. This CDR3 is built from 15 residues. The V segment lost 4 bases and the J segment 1 base; nucleotides outside the gene matches: 5. CDR3 sequence (DNA): TGTGCCATCAGTGTGGGGACAGGAGTCCAAGAGACCCAGTACTTC. It codes for CAISVGTGVQETQYF.

CDR3 in amino acids: CASSRSRGSNEQYF. CDR3 DNA: TGTGCCAGCAGCCGGAGCCGGGGATCGAACGAGCAGTACTTC. This chain uses TRBV7-2 with TRBJ2-7; a possible D gene is TRBD2 (5 bases). V gave up 5 bases and J gave up 5 bases, with 16 bases separating them. Germline values: CDR1 SGHTA, CDR2 FQGNSA. This CDR3 has 14 residues.

This chain uses TRBV4-1 with TRBJ1-3; D is unresolved. CDR3 size: 14 residues. Germline values: CDR1 MGHRA, CDR2 YSYEKL. V was trimmed by 1 base and J by 3 bases, leaving 7 bases between them. The CDR3 DNA reads as TGCGCCAGCAGCCAAGCGGCTAATGGAAACACCATATATTTT. Its translation: CASSQAANGNTIYF.

The chain uses TRBV5-4 and TRBJ1-5, with TRBD1 as a possible D gene (5 bases). CDR3 length: 15 amino acids. V lost 1 base to trimming and J lost 7 bases, with 15 bases between them. Germline lookup yields CDR1 SGHNT and CDR2 YYREEE (reference sequence). In nucleotides, the CDR3 is TGTGCCAGCAGCTTGCGCAGGGAAGTCCTCCAGCCCCAGCATTTT. This encodes CASSLRREVLQPQHF. Complete variable domain (other parts from reference TRBV5-4 and TRBJ1-5): ETGVTQSPTHLIKTRGQQVTLRCSSQSGHNTVSWYQQALGQGPQFIFQYYREEENGRGNFPPRFSGLQFPNYSSELNVNALELDDSALYLCASSLRREVLQPQHFGDGTRLSIL.

This chain joins TRBV19 and TRBJ1-5; D remains ambiguous. The CDR3 sequence is 13 residues long. The V and J ends lost 10 bases and 5 bases respectively, with 15 bases between them. Germline-derived CDR1 and CDR2 are LNHDA and SQIVND (reference sequence). The CDR3 reads CATKREGDQPQHF. The CDR3 coding sequence is TGTGCCACCAAAAGGGAGGGTGATCAGCCCCAGCATTTT.